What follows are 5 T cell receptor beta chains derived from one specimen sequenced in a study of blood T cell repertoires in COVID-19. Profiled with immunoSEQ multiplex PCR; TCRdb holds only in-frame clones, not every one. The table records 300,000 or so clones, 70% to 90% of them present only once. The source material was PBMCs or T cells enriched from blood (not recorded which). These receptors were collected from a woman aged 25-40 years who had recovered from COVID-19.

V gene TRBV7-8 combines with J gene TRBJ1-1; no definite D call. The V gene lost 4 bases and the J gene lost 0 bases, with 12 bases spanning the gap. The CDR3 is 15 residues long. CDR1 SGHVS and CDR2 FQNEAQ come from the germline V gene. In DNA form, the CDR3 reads TGTGCCAGCAGCTCCCCCCATGGCATGAACACTGAAGCTTTCTTT. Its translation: CASSSPHGMNTEAFF.

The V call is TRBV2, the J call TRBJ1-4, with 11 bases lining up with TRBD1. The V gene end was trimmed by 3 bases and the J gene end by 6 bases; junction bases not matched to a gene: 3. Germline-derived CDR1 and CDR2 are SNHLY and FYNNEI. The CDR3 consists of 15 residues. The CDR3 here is CASSEGQGGHEKLFF. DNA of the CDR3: TGTGCCAGCAGTGAGGGACAGGGGGGACATGAAAAACTGTTTTTT.

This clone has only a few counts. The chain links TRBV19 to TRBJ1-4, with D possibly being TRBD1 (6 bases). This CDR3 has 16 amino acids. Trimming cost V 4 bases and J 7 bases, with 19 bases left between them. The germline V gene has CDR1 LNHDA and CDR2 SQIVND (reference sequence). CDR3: CASSTWDTNDGEKLFF. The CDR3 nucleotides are TGTGCCAGTAGTACATGGGACACCAATGATGGTGAAAAACTGTTTTTT.

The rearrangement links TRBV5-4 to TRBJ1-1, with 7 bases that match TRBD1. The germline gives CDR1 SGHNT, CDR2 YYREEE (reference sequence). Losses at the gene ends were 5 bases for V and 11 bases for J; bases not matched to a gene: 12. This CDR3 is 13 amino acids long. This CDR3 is CASSSDRAPGAFF. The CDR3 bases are TGTGCCAGCAGTTCAGACAGGGCCCCCGGGGCTTTCTTT.

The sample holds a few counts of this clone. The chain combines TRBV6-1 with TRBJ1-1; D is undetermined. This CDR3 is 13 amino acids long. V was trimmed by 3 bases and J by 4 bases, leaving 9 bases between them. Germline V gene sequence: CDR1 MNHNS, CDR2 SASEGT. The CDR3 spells CASSDGFGTEAFF. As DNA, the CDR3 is TGTGCCAGCAGTGACGGTTTCGGCACTGAAGCTTTCTTT.